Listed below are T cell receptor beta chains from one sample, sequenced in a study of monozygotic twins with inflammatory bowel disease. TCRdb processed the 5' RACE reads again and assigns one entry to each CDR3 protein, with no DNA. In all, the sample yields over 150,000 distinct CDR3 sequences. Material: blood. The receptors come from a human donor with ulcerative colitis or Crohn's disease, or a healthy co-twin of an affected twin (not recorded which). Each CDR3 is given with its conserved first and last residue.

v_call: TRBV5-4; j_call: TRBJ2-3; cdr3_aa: CASSLGRGAGGGDTQYF
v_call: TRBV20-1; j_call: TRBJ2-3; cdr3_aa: CSVPRLHQSTDTQYF
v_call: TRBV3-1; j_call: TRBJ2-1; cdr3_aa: CASSQELSTHQFF
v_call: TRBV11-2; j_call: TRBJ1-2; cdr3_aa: CASSIQGFGDYGYTF
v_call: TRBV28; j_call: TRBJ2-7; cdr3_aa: CATLAPQGKYF
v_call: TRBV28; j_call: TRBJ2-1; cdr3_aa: CASSLYTTHYNEQFF
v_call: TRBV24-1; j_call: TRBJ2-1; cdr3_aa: CATRLTGGNEQFF
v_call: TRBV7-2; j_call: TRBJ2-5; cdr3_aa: CASSLTAYQETQYF
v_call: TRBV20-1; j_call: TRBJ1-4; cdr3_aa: CSASGGTTNEKLFF
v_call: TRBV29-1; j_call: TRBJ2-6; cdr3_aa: CSVETGAGANVLTF
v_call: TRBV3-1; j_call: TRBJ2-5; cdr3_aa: CASSQPTGGRETQYF
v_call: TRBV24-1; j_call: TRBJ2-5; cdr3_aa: CATSDSSQGVWGETQYF
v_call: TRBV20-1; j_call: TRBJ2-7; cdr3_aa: CSARDLARASYEQYF
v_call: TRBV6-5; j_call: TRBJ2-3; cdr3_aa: CASSYSVVATDTQYF
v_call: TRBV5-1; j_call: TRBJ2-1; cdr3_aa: CASSLPGLAGSSYNEQFF
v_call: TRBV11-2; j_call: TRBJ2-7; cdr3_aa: CASSSRGNYYEQYF
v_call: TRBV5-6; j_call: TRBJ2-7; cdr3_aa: CASSLVGRRSSYEQYF
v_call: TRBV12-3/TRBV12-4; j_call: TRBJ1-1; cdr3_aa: CASSLMGWGTEAFF
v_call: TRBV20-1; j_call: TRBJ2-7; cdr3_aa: CSARDLLAVSYEQYF
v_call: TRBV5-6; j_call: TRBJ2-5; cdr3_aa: CASSYEIRTGGSGTQYF
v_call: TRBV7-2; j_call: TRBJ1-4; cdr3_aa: CASSLEGQGNEKLFF
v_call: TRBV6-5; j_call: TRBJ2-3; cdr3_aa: CASSSRRTDTQYF
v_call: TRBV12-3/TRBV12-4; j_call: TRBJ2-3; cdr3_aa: CASSLWGTDTQYF
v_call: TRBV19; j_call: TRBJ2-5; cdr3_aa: CASSSLAGGGETQYF
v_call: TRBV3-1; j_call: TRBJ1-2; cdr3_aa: CASSLGSGPPGYGYTF
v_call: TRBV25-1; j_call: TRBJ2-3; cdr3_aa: CASTDRVNTDTQYF
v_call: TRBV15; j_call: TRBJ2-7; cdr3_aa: CATSRDAGQGNYEQYF
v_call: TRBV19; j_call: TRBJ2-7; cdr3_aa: CASSTYGQGPSSEQYF
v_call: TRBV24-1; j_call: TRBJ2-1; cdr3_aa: CATSDQGQGRYNEQFF
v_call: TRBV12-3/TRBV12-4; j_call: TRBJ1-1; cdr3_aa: CASTPSHRTMNTEAFF
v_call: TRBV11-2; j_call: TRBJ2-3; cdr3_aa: CASSTRTSGPTDTQYF
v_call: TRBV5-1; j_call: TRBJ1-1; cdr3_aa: CASSYGPRSSNTEAFF
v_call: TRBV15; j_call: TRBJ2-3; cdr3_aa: CATSRYTGGNTDTQYF
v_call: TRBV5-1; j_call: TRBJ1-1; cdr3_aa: CASSLAFGTHTEAFF
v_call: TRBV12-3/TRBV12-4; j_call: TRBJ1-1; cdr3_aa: CASSWVWGGNTEAFF
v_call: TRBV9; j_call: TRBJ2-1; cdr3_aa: CASSVGDWIYNEQFF
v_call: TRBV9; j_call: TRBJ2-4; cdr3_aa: CASSVGLGAQNMQYF
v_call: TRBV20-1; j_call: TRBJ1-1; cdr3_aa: CSAGEQGVGAEAFF
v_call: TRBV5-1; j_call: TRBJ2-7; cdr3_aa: CASSLAPYEQYF
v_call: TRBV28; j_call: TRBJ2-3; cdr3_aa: CASSYSWGTDTQYF
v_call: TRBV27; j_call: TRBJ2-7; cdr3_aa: CASSFLTSGSYEQYF
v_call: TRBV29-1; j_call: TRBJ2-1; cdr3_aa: CSAGPKVSGSLNEQFF
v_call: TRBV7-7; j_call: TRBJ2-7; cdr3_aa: CASSPYANYEQYF
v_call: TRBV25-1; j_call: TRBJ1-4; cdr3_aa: CATQSRGKEKLFF